The rows below give T cell receptor beta chains drawn from one sample of a study of T cell changes during pregnancy in multiple sclerosis. Using immunoSEQ multiplex PCR, the repertoire was profiled, and TCRdb retains in-frame clones only, with some absent. This sample has under 50,000 clones, with 95% found just once. Here the sequenced sample was CD8+ T cells from peripheral blood mononuclear cells, taken in the first trimester of pregnancy. These receptors all stem from a female donor with multiple sclerosis, enrolled in a pregnancy study. Both conserved end residues are part of each CDR3. The D gene is left open where the match is weak. Some rows mark clone size as missing; the rest say once, few, many or name a class of expanded clone.

once,TRBD1,TRBJ2-2,TRBV11-2,TGTGCCAGCAGCCTATCACAGGGGGCGCATGGCGGGGAGCTGTTTTTT,CASSLSQGAHGGELFF
-,TRBD2,TRBJ2-1,TRBV7-6,TGTGCCAGCAGCTTAGGGGCAGCGGGAGAGACCAATGAGCAGTTCTTC,CASSLGAAGETNEQFF
-,TRBD1,TRBJ1-1,TRBV12-5,TGTGCTAGTGGTTTGGCTACAGGGGGGGACACTGAAGCTTTCTTT,CASGLATGGDTEAFF
-,TRBD2,TRBJ2-3,TRBV6-4,TGTGCCAGCAGTGACTCGCCTAGCGGGACAGATACGCAGTATTTT,CASSDSPSGTDTQYF
-,-,TRBJ2-7,TRBV5-5,TGTGCCAGCAGCTACTACCCCTCCTACGAGCAGTACTTC,CASSYYPSYEQYF
-,-,TRBJ2-7,TRBV28,TGTGCCAGCGCCGACAGTCCCTTAGAGCAGTACTTC,CASADSPLEQYF
-,-,TRBJ2-3,TRBV6-1,TGTGCCAGCACCTACTTGGATACGCAGTATTTT,CASTYLDTQYF
-,-,TRBJ2-2,TRBV5-5,TGTGCCAGCAGCGCAGGGGTTGTGGGTGCCGGGGAGCTGTTTTTT,CASSAGVVGAGELFF
-,TRBD1,TRBJ1-2,TRBV27,TGTGCCAGCAGTGCTAGGGACAGGGTTAACTATGGCTACACCTTC,CASSARDRVNYGYTF
-,TRBD1,TRBJ2-7,TRBV19,TGTGCCAGTAGTAGCGGACAGGGAGCCTACGAGCAGTACTTC,CASSSGQGAYEQYF
-,-,TRBJ2-7,TRBV6-6,TGTGCCAGCAGTTACTCGTCGACAGACGAGCAGTACTTC,CASSYSSTDEQYF
-,-,TRBJ2-7,TRBV27,TGTGCCAGCAGTTTAAGGGGACACTCATCCTACGAGCAGTACTTC,CASSLRGHSSYEQYF
once,-,TRBJ1-1,TRBV6-5,TGTGCCAGCAGTTACAATGGGGCGGGGACTGAAGCTTTCTTT,CASSYNGAGTEAFF
-,TRBD1,TRBJ2-1,TRBV27,TGTGCCAGCAGTACGACAGGGGGCAAGCAGTTCTTC,CASSTTGGKQFF
-,TRBD1,TRBJ1-1,TRBV28,TGTGCCAGCAGTCCGAGGACAGGGTTTCTGTCTGAAGCTTTCTTT,CASSPRTGFLSEAFF
-,-,TRBJ1-1,TRBV19,TGTGCCAGTAGTATCTCAAGCAGGCCGAACACTGAAGCTTTCTTT,CASSISSRPNTEAFF
-,TRBD1,TRBJ2-1,TRBV7-2,TGTGCCAGCAACGGACAGGGAGCGCACAATGAGCAGTTCTTC,CASNGQGAHNEQFF
-,TRBD2,TRBJ2-7,TRBV20-1,TGCAGTGCCCCTTGGGCGGGAGAGGAGTACTTC,CSAPWAGEEYF
-,TRBD2,TRBJ2-1,TRBV5-4,TGTGCCAGCAGCTTGAAGCGGGAGAAGGGGAATGAGCAGTTCTTC,CASSLKREKGNEQFF
-,TRBD1,TRBJ1-5,TRBV27,TGTGCCAGCAGCATTACCGGGACAGCAAATCAGCCCCAGCATTTT,CASSITGTANQPQHF
-,TRBD2,TRBJ2-7,TRBV19,TGTGCCAGTAGTTCTAGCGGGAGCGCTCACGAGCAGTACTTC,CASSSSGSAHEQYF
-,TRBD1,TRBJ2-1,TRBV2,TGTGCCAGCAGTGACGGGACAGGGTTCAATGAGCAGTTCTTC,CASSDGTGFNEQFF
-,TRBD2,TRBJ2-7,TRBV5-1,TGCGCCAGCAGCCCCAAGCGGGAGGTTGGGTACGAGCAGTACTTC,CASSPKREVGYEQYF
-,TRBD2,TRBJ2-1,TRBV2,TGTGCCAGCATGTCCCTTTCCGGGACTAGCGTTAACTACAATGAGCAGTTCTTC,CASMSLSGTSVNYNEQFF
-,TRBD1,TRBJ1-1,TRBV10-3,TGTGCCATCAGTGAAGGGGGCGGTGAAGCTTTCTTT,CAISEGGGEAFF
-,-,TRBJ2-3,TRBV10-2,TGCGCCAGCAGTGATATAGCGGTTGTAGATACGCAGTATTTT,CASSDIAVVDTQYF
-,TRBD1,TRBJ2-1,TRBV13,TGTGCCAGCATCAGGGGGTCCGAGCAGTTCTTC,CASIRGSEQFF
-,-,TRBJ1-2,TRBV5-6,TGTGCCAGCAGCTCCGTTAACCACAGGGCCCGGGGTTATGGCTACACCTTC,CASSSVNHRARGYGYTF
-,-,TRBJ1-2,TRBV7-9,TGTGCCAGCAGCCCCGAGAGTGACTATGGCTACACCTTC,CASSPESDYGYTF
once,-,TRBJ2-7,TRBV4-1,TGCGCCAGCAGCCAAGACTCAATGGAGCCCTACGAGCAGTACTTC,CASSQDSMEPYEQYF
-,TRBD1,TRBJ2-1,TRBV9,TGTGCCAGCAGCGACTCCCTCCGGGACAGGGGGCTTCCCTACAATGAGCAGTTCTTC,CASSDSLRDRGLPYNEQFF
-,-,TRBJ2-7,TRBV5-6,TGTGCCAGCAGCTTAGGAGGGTACTACGAGCAGTACTTC,CASSLGGYYEQYF
-,-,TRBJ2-3,TRBV27,TGTGCCAGCAGTGGGCTCACAGATACGCAGTATTTT,CASSGLTDTQYF
-,TRBD2,TRBJ2-7,TRBV27,TGTGCCAGCAGTTTACTAGCGGGATCCTTCTACGAGCAGTACTTC,CASSLLAGSFYEQYF
-,TRBD1,TRBJ2-7,TRBV2,TGTGCCAGCAGTTCGGGACAGGGGCCCCAGAACTTC,CASSSGQGPQNF
-,-,TRBJ2-7,TRBV4-1,TGCGCCAGCAGCCAAGCGTCCGACAGAGCCTACGAGCAGTACTTC,CASSQASDRAYEQYF
-,-,TRBJ2-4,TRBV15,TGTGCCACCAGCGCACACAGGGAAAGACCAGGCCAAGGGTCCATTCAGTACTTC,CATSAHRERPGQGSIQYF
-,-,TRBJ2-7,TRBV7-7,TGTGCCAGCAGCTTAGTTCCCGGGGACGAGCAGTACTTC,CASSLVPGDEQYF
-,-,TRBJ1-1,TRBV27,TGTGCCAGCAGTTTGGTGGGGGGTTTGAACACTGAAGCTTTCTTT,CASSLVGGLNTEAFF
-,-,TRBJ2-7,TRBV27,TGTGCCAGCAAAAGGGGGTTATACGAGCAGTACTTC,CASKRGLYEQYF
-,TRBD2,TRBJ2-7,TRBV10-3,TGTGCCATCAGTGACCCCACTAGCGGGGGGAGCTCCTACGAGCAGTACTTC,CAISDPTSGGSSYEQYF
-,TRBD1,TRBJ2-7,TRBV27,TGTGCCAGCAGTTTATGGGGACAGGGGATCTACGAGCAGTACTTC,CASSLWGQGIYEQYF
once,-,TRBJ2-7,TRBV7-6,TGTGCCAGCTCCCCAGGAACCCTCGAGCAGTACTTC,CASSPGTLEQYF
-,-,TRBJ1-1,TRBV6-5,TGTGCCAGCAGTTACTCAGGGCCGGGGGTAGAAGCTTTCTTT,CASSYSGPGVEAFF
-,-,TRBJ2-3,TRBV23-1,TGCGCCAGCCTGGACACCCCGCGCACAGATACGCAGTATTTT,CASLDTPRTDTQYF
-,-,TRBJ1-3,TRBV19,TGTGCCAGTAGTATGTTCCCCCCGGACATGGGGATTGGAGGAAACACCATATATTTT,CASSMFPPDMGIGGNTIYF
once,TRBD2,TRBJ2-1,TRBV7-9,TGTGCCAGCAGCTTACCTAGCGGATCCTACAATGAGCAGTTCTTC,CASSLPSGSYNEQFF
-,-,TRBJ2-7,TRBV27,TGTGCCAGCAGTTTATCGCAGGGTGTCTACGAGCAGTACTTC,CASSLSQGVYEQYF
-,-,TRBJ1-5,TRBV19,TGTGCCAGTAGTAATCGACAGAGCAATCAGCCCCAGCATTTT,CASSNRQSNQPQHF
-,TRBD1,TRBJ1-5,TRBV30,TGTGCCTGGAGTGGGGGGACAGGACAACAGCCCCAGCATTTT,CAWSGGTGQQPQHF